The source of this T cell receptor beta chain is a study of T cells after posttransplantation cyclophosphamide. Germline CDR1 is SGHDT and CDR2 is YYEEEE. With 4 bases removed from V and 4 bases from J, the gap between germline ends came to 11 bases. CDR3 length: 13 residues. Study outcomes and limitations: Donor CD8+ memory clones often dominated recipient blood repertoires at later times. Recipient CMV seropositivity and CMV reactivation strongly tracked TRB clonality. Blood and skin or GI T cell repertoires showed limited TRB overlap.

A remark on this clone: Its cognate antigen is unknown.

Treatment was busulfan-fludarabine conditioning, a marrow graft, and cyclophosphamide on days +3 and +4. TCRdb's copy holds only in-frame clones and misses some; the assay was immunoSEQ multiplex PCR. The sample yields over 10,000 clones, about 2% seen once. The sample in question was PBMCs, obtained after allogeneic stem cell transplant with posttransplant cyclophosphamide. This chain links TRBV5-6 with TRBJ2-5, with D perhaps matching TRBD1 (5 bases). This TCR was recovered from a male patient aged 25-45 years who received an allogeneic stem cell transplant from a related donor, was CMV-positive, and had no GVHD. Some T cells may be the graft donor's. CDR3 protein: CASSTGHGETQYF. The CDR3 DNA reads as TGTGCCAGCAGCACCGGACACGGAGAGACCCAGTACTTC. The full variable domain, completed using reference TRBV5-6 and TRBJ2-5, is DAGVTQSPTHLIKTRGQQVTLRCSPKSGHDTVSWYQQALGQGPQFIFQYYEEEERQRGNFPDRFSGHQFPNYSSELNVNALLLGDSALYLCASSTGHGETQYFGPGTRLLVL.